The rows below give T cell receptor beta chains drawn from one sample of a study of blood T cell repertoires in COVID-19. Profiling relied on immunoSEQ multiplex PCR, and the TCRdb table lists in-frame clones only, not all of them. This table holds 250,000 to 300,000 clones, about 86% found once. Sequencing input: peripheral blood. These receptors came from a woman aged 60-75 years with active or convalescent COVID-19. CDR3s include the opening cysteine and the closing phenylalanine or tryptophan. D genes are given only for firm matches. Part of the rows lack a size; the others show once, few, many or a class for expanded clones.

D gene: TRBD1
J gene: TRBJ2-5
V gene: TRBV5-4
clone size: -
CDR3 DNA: TGTGCCAGCAGTCGGACAGGGATGGGAGAGACCCAGTACTTC
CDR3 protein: CASSRTGMGETQYF

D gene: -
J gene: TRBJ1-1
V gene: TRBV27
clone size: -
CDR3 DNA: TGTGCCAGCAGTAGACTTCCTAACACTGAAGCTTTCTTT
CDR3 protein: CASSRLPNTEAFF

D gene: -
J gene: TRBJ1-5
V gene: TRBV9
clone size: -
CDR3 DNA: TGTGCCAGCAGCTTACAGGGAAGTGGCAATCAGCCCCAGCATTTT
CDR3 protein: CASSLQGSGNQPQHF

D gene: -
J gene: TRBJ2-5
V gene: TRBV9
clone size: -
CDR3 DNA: TGTGCCAGCAGCGTGGGCGGGGTTAGCCAAGAGACCCAGTACTTC
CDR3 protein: CASSVGGVSQETQYF

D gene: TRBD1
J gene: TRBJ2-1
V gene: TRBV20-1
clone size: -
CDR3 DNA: TGCAGTGCTAGTGCGGGACAGGGCATAAATGAGCAGTTCTTC
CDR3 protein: CSASAGQGINEQFF

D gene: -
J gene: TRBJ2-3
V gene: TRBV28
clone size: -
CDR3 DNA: TGTGCCAGCAGCCCTGTGGACTTATATCGCACAGATACGCAGTATTTT
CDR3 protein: CASSPVDLYRTDTQYF

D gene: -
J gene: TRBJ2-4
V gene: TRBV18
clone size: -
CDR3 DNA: TGTGCCAGCTCACCATTGGACAGCCAAAACATTCAGTACTTC
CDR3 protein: CASSPLDSQNIQYF

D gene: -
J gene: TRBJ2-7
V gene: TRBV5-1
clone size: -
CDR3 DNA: TGCGCCAGCAGCTTGCATGGCCTTCAGGAGCAGTACTTC
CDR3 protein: CASSLHGLQEQYF

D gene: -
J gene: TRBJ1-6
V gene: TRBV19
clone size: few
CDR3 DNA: TGTGCCAGCCGACTTAGGAGAGAAAATTCACCCCTCCACTTT
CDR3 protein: CASRLRRENSPLHF

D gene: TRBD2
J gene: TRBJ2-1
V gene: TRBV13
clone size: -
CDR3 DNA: TGTGCCAGCAGCTTATCACTAGCGGGCTACAATGAGCAGTTCTTC
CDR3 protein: CASSLSLAGYNEQFF

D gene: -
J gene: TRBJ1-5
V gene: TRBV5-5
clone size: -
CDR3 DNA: TGTGCCAGCAGCGTGGAGCCCAATCAGCCCCAGCATTTT
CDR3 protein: CASSVEPNQPQHF

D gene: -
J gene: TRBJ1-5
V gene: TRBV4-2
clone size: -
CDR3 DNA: TGTGCCAGCAGCCACCTATCGGGGCAGCCCCAGCATTTT
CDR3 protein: CASSHLSGQPQHF

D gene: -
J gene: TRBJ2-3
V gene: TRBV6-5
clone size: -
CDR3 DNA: TGTGCCAGCAGTTTGCTTACTAGCACAGATACGCAGTATTTT
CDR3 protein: CASSLLTSTDTQYF

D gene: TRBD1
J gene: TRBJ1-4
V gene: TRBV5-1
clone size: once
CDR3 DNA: TGCGCCAGCAGCTTGGCCGACAGGGGTATTGAAAAACTGTTTTTT
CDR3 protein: CASSLADRGIEKLFF

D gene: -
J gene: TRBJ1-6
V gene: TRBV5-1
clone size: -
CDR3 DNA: TGCGCCAGCAGCCCCGAAAGGGGGGGAGTTTCACCCCTCCACTTT
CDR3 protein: CASSPERGGVSPLHF

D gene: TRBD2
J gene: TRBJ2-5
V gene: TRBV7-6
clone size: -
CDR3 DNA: TGTGCCAGCAGCTTCCTACTAGCGGGTGAAGAGACCCAGTACTTC
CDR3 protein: CASSFLLAGEETQYF

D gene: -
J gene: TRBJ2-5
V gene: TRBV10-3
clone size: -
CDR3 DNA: TGTGCCATCAGCCCCCAGACGAGGGAAGGGAAGACCCAGTACTTC
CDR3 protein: CAISPQTREGKTQYF

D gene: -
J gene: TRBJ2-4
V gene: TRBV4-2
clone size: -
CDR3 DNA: TGTGCCAGCAGCCCTAACGCGCTAGCCAAAAACATTCAGTACTTC
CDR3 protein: CASSPNALAKNIQYF

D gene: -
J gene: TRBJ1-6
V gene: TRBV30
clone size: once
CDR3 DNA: TGTGCCTGGAGATTCCGACAGGTTCCTTCACCCCTCCACTTT
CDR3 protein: CAWRFRQVPSPLHF

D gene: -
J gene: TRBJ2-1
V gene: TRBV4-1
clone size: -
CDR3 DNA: TGCGCCAGCAGCCAAGATCTAGGGGGGGGCACTAGCCACAATGAGCAGTTCTTC
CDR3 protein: CASSQDLGGGTSHNEQFF

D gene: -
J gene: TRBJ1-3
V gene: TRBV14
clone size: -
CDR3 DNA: TGTGCCAGCAGGGGCTTGGGCACCATATATTTT
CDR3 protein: CASRGLGTIYF

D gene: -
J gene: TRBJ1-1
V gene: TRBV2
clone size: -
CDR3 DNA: TGTGCCAGCAGTGAAGACATTATGAACACTGAAGCTTTCTTT
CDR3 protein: CASSEDIMNTEAFF

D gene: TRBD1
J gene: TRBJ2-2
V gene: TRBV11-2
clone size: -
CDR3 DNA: TGTGCCAGCAGCCCCCGGACAGGGTTCCCCGGGGAGCTGTTTTTT
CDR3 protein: CASSPRTGFPGELFF

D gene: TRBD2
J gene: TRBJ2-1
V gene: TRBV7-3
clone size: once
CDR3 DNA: TGTGCCAGCAGCCGCCGGGGGGGTACCTACAATGAGCAGTTCTTC
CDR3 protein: CASSRRGGTYNEQFF

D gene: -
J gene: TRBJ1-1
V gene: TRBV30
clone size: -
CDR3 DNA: TGTGCCTGGGCGGGGGAGTTTTTGATCCCTGAAGCTTTCTTT
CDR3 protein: CAWAGEFLIPEAFF

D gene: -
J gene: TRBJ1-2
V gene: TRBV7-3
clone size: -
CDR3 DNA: TGTACTTCAGGTGGCTACACCTTC
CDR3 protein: CTSGGYTF

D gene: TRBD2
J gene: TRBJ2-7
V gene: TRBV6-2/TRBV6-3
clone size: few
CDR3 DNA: TGTGCCAGCAGTCTGGACGGGACTAGTTCCTACGAGCAGTACTTC
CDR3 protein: CASSLDGTSSYEQYF

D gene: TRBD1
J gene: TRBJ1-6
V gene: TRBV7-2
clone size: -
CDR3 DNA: TGTGCCAGCAGCTGGAGGGACAGGGGCTGGGATTCACCCCTCCACTTT
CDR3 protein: CASSWRDRGWDSPLHF

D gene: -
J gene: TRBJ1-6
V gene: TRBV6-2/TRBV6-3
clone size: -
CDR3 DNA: TGTGCCAGCAGTTACTCGAAACAGGGAAATTCACCCCTCCACTTT
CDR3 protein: CASSYSKQGNSPLHF

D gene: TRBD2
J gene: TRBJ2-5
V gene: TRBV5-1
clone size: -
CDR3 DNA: TGCGCCAGCAGCCGGGGGGCTAGCGGGGAAGAGACCCAGTACTTC
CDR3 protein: CASSRGASGEETQYF

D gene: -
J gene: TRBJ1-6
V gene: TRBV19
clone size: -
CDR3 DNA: TGTGCCAGTAAAACAGGGATAGGATTTGATTCACCCCTCCACTTT
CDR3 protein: CASKTGIGFDSPLHF

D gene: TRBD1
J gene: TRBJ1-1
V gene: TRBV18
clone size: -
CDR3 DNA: TGTGCCAGCTCACCACAGGGGGCAGAGACTGAAGCTTTCTTT
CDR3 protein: CASSPQGAETEAFF

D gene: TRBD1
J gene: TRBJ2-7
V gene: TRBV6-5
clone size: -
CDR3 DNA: TGTGCCAGCAGATGGGGACAGGGGTCTGGCGAGCAGTACTTC
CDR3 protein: CASRWGQGSGEQYF

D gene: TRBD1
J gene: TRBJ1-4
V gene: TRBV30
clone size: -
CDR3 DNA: TGTGCCTGGAGTACAGGGGTGGCTAATGAAAAACTGTTTTTT
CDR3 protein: CAWSTGVANEKLFF

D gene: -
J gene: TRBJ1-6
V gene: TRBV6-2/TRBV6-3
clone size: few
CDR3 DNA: TGTGCCAGCAGTTACTCACAGAATAATTCACCCCTCCACTTT
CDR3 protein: CASSYSQNNSPLHF

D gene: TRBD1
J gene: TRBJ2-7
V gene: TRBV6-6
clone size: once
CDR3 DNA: TGTGCCAGCAGTCCCCCCTTTAGGGACAGGGGCAGTTTCTTC
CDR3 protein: CASSPPFRDRGSFF

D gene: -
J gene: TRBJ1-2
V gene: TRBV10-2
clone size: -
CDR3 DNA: TGCGCCAGCAGTGAGAACATCAGGTTCTATGGCTACACCTTC
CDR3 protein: CASSENIRFYGYTF

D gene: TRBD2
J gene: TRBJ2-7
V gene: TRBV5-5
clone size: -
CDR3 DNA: TGTGCCAGCAGGCCGGGGGGGTCCTACGAGCAGTACTTC
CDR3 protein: CASRPGGSYEQYF

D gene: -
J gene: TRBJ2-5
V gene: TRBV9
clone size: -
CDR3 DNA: TGTGCCAGCAGCGCGGAGACAGGAGTCCAAGAGACCCAGTACTTC
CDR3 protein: CASSAETGVQETQYF

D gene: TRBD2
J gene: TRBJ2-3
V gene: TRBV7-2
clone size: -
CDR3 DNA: TGTGCCAGCAGCTCCCGGACTAGCGGGGAGGATACGCAGTATTTT
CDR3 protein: CASSSRTSGEDTQYF

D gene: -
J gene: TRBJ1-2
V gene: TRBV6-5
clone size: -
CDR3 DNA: TGTGCCAGCAGTTACTCCGACAGAAACTATGGCTACACCTTC
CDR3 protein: CASSYSDRNYGYTF

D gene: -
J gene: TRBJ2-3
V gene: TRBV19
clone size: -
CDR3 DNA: TGTGCCAGTAGTTCTTTACTAGAGGGTACGCAGTATTTT
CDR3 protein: CASSSLLEGTQYF

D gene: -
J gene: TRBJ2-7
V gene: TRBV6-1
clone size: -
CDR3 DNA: TGTGCCAGCAGTGAAGGACAGACCTACGAGCAGTACTTC
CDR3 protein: CASSEGQTYEQYF

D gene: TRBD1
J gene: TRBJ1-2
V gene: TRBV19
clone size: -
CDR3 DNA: TGTGCCAGTAGTAGGACAGGGTATGGCTACACCTTC
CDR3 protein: CASSRTGYGYTF

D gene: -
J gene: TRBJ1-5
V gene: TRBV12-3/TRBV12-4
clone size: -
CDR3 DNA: TGTGCCAGCAGTTTAAAGGCGGATCAGCCCCAGCATTTT
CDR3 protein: CASSLKADQPQHF

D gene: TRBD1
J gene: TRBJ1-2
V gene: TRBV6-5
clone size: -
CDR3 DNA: TGTGCCAGCAGCTCGCCCCAGGGGGCGCGTGGTGGCTACACCTTC
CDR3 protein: CASSSPQGARGGYTF

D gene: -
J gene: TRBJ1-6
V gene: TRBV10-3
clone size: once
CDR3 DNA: TGTGCCATCAGTGAAGAGAGGGGGGGTTCACCCCTCCACTTT
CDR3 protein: CAISEERGGSPLHF

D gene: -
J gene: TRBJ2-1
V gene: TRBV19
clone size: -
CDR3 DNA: TGTGCCAGTAGTCCCAGAGGACAGACGATTAATGAGCAGTTCTTC
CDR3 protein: CASSPRGQTINEQFF

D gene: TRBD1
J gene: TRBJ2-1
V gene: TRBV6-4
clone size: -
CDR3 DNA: TGTGCCAGTAGGACAGGGGGCTCGGGTGAGCAGTTCTTC
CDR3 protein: CASRTGGSGEQFF

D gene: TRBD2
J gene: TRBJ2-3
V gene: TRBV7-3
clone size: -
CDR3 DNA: TGTGCCAGCAGCCCCCTGGGGGGGGGTGGGGATACGCAGTATTTT
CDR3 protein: CASSPLGGGGDTQYF

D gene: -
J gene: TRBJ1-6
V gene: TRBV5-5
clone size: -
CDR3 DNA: TGTGCCAGCACCTCCTTTGGAACCGGGGTAAATTCACCCCTCCACTTT
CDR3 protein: CASTSFGTGVNSPLHF

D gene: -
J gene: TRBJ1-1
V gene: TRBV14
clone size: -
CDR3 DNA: TGTGCCAGCAGCCCTGGGCAGGGAACCATGAACACTGAAGCTTTCTTT
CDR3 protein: CASSPGQGTMNTEAFF

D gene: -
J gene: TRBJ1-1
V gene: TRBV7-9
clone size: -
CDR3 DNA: TGTGCAATGGGCAGCATGAACACTGAAGCTTTCTTT
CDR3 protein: CAMGSMNTEAFF

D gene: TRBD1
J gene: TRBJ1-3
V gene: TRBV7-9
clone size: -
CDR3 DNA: TGTGCCAGCAGCTTAGCAGGACAGGGGGCGCATGGAAACACCATATATTTT
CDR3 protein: CASSLAGQGAHGNTIYF

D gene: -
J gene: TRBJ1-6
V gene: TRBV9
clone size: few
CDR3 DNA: TGTGCCAGCAGCGCACGCGGGGTCGGTGATTCACCCCTCCACTTT
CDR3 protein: CASSARGVGDSPLHF

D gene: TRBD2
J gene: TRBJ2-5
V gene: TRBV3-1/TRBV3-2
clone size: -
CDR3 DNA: TGTGCCAGCAGCCAGCTCCGACTAGCGGGGGAAGAGACCCAGTACTTC
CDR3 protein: CASSQLRLAGEETQYF

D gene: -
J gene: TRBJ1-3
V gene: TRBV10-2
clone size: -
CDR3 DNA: TGCGCCAGCAGTGAGAAGCCCTTACTCTCTGGAAACACCATATATTTT
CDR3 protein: CASSEKPLLSGNTIYF

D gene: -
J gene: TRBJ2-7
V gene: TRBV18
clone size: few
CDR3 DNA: TGTGCCAGCTCACCCGACTCACTTGAGCAGTACTTC
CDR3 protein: CASSPDSLEQYF

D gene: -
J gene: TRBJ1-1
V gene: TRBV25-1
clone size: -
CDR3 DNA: TGTGCCGTACAGGGAACTGAAGCTTTCTTT
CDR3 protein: CAVQGTEAFF

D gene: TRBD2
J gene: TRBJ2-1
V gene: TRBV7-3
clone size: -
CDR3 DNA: TGTGCCAGCAGCCCGGGACTAGCGGGGGTTAACAATGAGCAGTTCTTC
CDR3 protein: CASSPGLAGVNNEQFF